This TCR beta chain is from a study of cytotoxic CD8 clonotypes in ibrutinib-treated CLL. Whole-study results and caveats: Once treatment began, public clonotypes, which were uncommon, contracted or stayed stable.

Clones were sequenced by immunoSEQ multiplex PCR, and TCRdb holds only the in-frame ones, with some missing. The repertoire holds some 200,000 clones, 75% to 80% seen once, with around 10% in the top ten. CDR3 length: 14 amino acids. Unmatched junction bases numbered 4, after V lost 2 bases and J lost 3 bases. The germline gives CDR1 SGHNT, CDR2 YYREEE (reference sequence). Regarding this clone: The antigen is undetermined.

The V gene is TRBV5-4, the J gene TRBJ1-2, with 7 bases lining up with TRBD1. This material consisted of PBMCs, taken after 12 months of ibrutinib treatment. The TCR originated in a human donor with chronic lymphocytic leukemia. The CDR3 is CASSFSDRDYGYTF. In nucleotides, the CDR3 is TGTGCCAGCAGCTTTTCAGACAGGGACTATGGCTACACCTTC.